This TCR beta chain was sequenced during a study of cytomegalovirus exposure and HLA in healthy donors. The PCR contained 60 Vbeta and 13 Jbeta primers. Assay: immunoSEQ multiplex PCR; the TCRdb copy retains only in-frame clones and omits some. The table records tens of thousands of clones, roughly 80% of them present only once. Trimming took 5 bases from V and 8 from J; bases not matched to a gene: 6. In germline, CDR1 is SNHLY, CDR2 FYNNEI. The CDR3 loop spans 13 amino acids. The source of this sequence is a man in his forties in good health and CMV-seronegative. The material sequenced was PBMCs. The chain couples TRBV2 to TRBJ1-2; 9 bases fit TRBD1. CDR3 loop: CASSLGQGGGYTF. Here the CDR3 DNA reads TGTGCCAGCAGTTTGGGACAGGGTGGAGGCTACACCTTC.